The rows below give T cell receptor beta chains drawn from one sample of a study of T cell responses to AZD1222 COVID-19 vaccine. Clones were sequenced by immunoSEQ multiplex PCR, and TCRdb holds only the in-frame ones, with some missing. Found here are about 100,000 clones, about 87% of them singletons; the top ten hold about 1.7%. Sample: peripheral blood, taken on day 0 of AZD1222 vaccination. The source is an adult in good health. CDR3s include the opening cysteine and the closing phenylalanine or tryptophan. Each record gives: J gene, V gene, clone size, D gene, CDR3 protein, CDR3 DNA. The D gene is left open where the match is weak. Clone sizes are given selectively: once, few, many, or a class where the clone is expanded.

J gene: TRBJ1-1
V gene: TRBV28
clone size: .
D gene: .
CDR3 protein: CASSRGTEAFF
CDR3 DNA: TGTGCCAGCAGTCGGGGAACTGAAGCTTTCTTT

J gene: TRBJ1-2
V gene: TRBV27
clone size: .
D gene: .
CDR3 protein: CASSLSTRANYGYTF
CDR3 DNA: TGTGCCAGCAGTTTATCCACCCGGGCTAACTATGGCTACACCTTC

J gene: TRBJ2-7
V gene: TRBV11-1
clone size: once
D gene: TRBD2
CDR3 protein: CASSLTSGVTYEQYF
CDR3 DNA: TGTGCCAGCAGCTTGACTAGCGGAGTCACCTACGAGCAGTACTTC

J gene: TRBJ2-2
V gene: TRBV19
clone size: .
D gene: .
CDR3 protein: CASRLSGGNTGELFF
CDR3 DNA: TGTGCCAGTAGGCTATCCGGGGGAAACACCGGGGAGCTGTTTTTT

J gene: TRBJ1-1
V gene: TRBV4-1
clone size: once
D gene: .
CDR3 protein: CASSQRAGSTEAFF
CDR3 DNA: TGCGCCAGCAGCCAACGAGCAGGGAGCACTGAAGCTTTCTTT

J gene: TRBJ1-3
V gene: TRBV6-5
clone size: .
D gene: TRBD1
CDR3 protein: CASSNRGGGNTIYF
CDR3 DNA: TGTGCCAGCAGCAACAGGGGAGGTGGAAACACCATATATTTT

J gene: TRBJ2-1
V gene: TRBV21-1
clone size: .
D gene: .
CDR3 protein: CASSNPNEQFF
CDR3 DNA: TGTGCCAGCAGCAACCCTAATGAGCAGTTCTTC

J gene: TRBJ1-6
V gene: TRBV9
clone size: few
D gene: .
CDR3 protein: CASSALDSNSPLHF
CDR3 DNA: TGTGCCAGCAGCGCCTTGGACAGCAATTCACCCCTCCACTTT

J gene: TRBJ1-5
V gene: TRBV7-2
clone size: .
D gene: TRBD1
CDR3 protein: CASSSQGTGSNQPQHF
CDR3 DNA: TGTGCCAGCAGCTCACAAGGGACAGGGAGCAATCAGCCCCAGCATTTT

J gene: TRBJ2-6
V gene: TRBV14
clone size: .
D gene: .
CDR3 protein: CASRGFGSGANVLTF
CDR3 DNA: TGTGCCAGCAGGGGGTTTGGCTCTGGGGCCAACGTCCTGACTTTC

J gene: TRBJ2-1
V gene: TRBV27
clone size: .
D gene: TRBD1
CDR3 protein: CASSFGDRDLKEQFF
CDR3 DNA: TGTGCCAGCAGTTTCGGGGACAGGGATTTAAAGGAGCAGTTCTTC

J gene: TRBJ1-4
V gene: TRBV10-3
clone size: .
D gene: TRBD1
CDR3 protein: CAIRAAGTVNEKLFF
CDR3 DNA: TGTGCCATCAGGGCTGCCGGGACAGTTAATGAAAAACTGTTTTTT

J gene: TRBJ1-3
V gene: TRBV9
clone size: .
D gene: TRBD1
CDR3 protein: CASSASGPRGLRNTIYF
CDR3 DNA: TGTGCCAGCAGCGCATCCGGCCCCAGGGGGCTACGAAACACCATATATTTT

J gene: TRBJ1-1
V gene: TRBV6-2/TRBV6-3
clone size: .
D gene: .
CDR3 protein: CASSYRGKNTEAFF
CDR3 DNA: TGTGCCAGCAGTTACAGGGGGAAGAACACTGAAGCTTTCTTT

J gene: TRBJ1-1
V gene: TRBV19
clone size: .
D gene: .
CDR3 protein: CASINPRLRYTEAFF
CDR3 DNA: TGTGCCAGTATTAACCCCCGGCTACGGTACACTGAAGCTTTCTTT

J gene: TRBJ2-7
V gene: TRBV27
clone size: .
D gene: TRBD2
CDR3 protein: CASSKYFRVASGPSSYEQYF
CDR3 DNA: TGTGCCAGCAGCAAATACTTCAGGGTGGCTAGCGGTCCCAGCTCCTACGAGCAGTACTTC

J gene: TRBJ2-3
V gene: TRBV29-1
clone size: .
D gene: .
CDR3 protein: CSVVWGVSGTDTQYF
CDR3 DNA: TGCAGCGTTGTGTGGGGGGTGAGCGGCACAGATACGCAGTATTTT

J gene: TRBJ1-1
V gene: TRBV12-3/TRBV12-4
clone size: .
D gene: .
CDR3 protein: CATSAGWTEAFF
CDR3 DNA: TGTGCGACATCCGCGGGCTGGACTGAAGCTTTCTTT

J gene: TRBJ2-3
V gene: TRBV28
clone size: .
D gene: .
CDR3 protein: CASCKADTQYF
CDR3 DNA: TGTGCCAGCTGCAAGGCAGATACGCAGTATTTT

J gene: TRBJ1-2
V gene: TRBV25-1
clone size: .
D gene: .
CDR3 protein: CASTPSDTLDGYTF
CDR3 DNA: TGTGCCAGCACCCCCTCGGACACCCTGGATGGCTACACCTTC

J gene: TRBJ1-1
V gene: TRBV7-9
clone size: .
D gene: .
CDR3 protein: CASSLASYSTEAFF
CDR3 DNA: TGTGCCAGCAGCTTAGCGTCTTATTCCACTGAAGCTTTCTTT

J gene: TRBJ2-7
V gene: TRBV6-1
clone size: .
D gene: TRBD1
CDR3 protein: CASSDGTGGYEQYF
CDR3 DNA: TGTGCCAGCAGTGACGGGACAGGAGGTTACGAGCAGTACTTC

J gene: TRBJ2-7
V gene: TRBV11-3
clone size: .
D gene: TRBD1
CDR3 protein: CASSIGQGNHYEQYF
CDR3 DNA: TGTGCCAGCAGCATCGGACAGGGTAATCACTACGAGCAGTACTTC

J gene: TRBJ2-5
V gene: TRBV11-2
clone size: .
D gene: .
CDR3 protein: CASSVSSLRPPRTQYF
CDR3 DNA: TGTGCCAGCAGCGTCAGCTCCTTGAGACCTCCTAGGACCCAGTACTTC

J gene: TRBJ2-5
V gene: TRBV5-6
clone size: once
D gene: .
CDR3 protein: CASSLYFQETQYF
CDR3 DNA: TGTGCCAGCAGCTTGTACTTCCAAGAGACCCAGTACTTC

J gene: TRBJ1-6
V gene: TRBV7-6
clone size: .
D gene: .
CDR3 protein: CASSVQAGGLKRGNSPLHF
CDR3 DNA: TGTGCCAGCAGCGTACAAGCGGGTGGACTAAAACGGGGGAATTCACCCCTCCACTTT

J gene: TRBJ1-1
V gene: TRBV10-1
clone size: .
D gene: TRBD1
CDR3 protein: CASSDHGTGNTEAFF
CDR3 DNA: TGCGCCAGCAGTGACCACGGGACAGGGAACACTGAAGCTTTCTTT

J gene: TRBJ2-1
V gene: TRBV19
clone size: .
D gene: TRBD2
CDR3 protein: CASSSWEGYNEQFF
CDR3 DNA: TGTGCCAGTAGTTCTTGGGAGGGTTACAATGAGCAGTTCTTC

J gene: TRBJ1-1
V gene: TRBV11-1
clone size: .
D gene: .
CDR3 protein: CASSLATLNTEAFF
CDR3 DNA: TGTGCCAGCAGCTTAGCGACTCTCAACACTGAAGCTTTCTTT

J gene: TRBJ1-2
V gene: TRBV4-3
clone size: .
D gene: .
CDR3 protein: CASSQDFRGPHPSGYTF
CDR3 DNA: TGCGCCAGCAGCCAAGATTTTCGGGGACCTCATCCCAGTGGCTACACCTTC

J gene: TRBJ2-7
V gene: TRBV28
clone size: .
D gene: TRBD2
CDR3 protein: CASSFGGTSSREQYF
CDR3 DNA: TGTGCCAGCAGTTTCGGGGGGACCTCCTCTCGTGAGCAGTACTTC

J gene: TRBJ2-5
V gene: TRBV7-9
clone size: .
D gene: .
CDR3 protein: CASSPRGSSQETQYF
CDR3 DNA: TGTGCCAGCAGCCCGCGGGGCAGTTCCCAAGAGACCCAGTACTTC

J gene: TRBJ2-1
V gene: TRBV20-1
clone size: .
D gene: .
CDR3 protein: CSASRGREVLYNEQFF
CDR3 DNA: TGCAGTGCTAGTCGCGGTCGGGAAGTCCTATACAATGAGCAGTTCTTC

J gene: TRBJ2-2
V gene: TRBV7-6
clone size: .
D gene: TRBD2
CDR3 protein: CASSLRSGSAGELFF
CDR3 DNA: TGTGCCAGCAGCTTGCGGAGCGGGAGTGCCGGGGAGCTGTTTTTT

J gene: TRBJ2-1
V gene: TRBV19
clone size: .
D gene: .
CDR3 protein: CASSIGDEQFF
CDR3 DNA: TGTGCCAGTAGTATCGGGGATGAGCAGTTCTTC

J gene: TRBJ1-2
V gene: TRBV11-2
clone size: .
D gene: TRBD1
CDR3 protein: CASSFPIPGTGIDGYTF
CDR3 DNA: TGTGCCAGCAGTTTTCCTATTCCCGGGACAGGGATTGACGGCTACACCTTC

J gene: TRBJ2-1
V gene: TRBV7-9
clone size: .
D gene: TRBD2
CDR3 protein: CASSFPLAGESSYNEQFF
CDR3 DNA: TGTGCCAGCAGCTTCCCACTAGCGGGAGAAAGCTCCTACAATGAGCAGTTCTTC

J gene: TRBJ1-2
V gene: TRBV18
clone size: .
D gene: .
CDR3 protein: CASSPAVARTVDGYTF
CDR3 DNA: TGTGCCAGCTCACCGGCGGTGGCGAGGACAGTGGATGGCTACACCTTC

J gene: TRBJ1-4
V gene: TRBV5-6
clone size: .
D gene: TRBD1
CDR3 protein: CASSFGQGKLFF
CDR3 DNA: TGTGCCAGCAGCTTCGGACAGGGGAAACTGTTTTTT

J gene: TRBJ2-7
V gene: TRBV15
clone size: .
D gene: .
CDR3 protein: CATSRVEGLGEQYF
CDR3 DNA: TGTGCCACCAGCCGTGTAGAAGGTCTGGGCGAGCAGTACTTC

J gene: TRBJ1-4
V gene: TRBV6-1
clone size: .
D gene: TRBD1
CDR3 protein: CASRDGTGNNEKLFF
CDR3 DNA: TGTGCCAGCAGGGACGGGACAGGGAATAATGAAAAACTGTTTTTT